One and the same sample provided the 14 T cell receptor beta chains below, sequenced in a study of blood T cell repertoires in COVID-19. Data came from immunoSEQ multiplex PCR; TCRdb stores just in-frame clones and leaves some out. Of 170,000 or so clones listed, roughly 90% are singletons. Sequencing was carried out using peripheral blood. The receptors were gathered from a man in his fifties with acute or convalescent COVID-19.

The chain joins TRBV3-1 (or the pseudogene TRBV3-2) to TRBJ1-2; D is possibly TRBD1 (5 bases). The V end lost 4 bases, the J end lost 8 bases, and 20 bases lay between the germline ends. CDR1 is LGHDT and CDR2 is YNNKEL in the germline V gene (reference sequence). This CDR3 has 15 amino acids. CDR3 sequence: CASSLRVSSGFGYTF. CDR3 DNA sequence: TGTGCCAGCAGCCTCCGAGTTTCATCAGGGTTCGGCTACACCTTC.

The chain recombines TRBV5-1 with TRBJ1-1; D is undetermined. The V gene lost 4 bases and the J gene lost 1 base, with 8 bases spanning the gap. The CDR3 loop spans 13 amino acids. Per germline, CDR1 SGHRS and CDR2 YFSETQ. The CDR3 protein is CASSDGQNTEAFF. The DNA of the CDR3 is TGCGCCAGCAGCGATGGGCAGAACACTGAAGCTTTCTTT.

V usage is TRBV5-5 and J usage is TRBJ2-3; 7 bases fit TRBD1. Trimming cost V 4 bases and J 2 bases; bases outside gene matches: 4. The CDR3 runs to 14 residues. The germline CDR1 and CDR2 sequences are SGHKS and YYEKEE (reference sequence). In DNA, the CDR3 is TGTGCCAGCAGCATGGGACAGCTCACAGATACGCAGTATTTT. Protein product: CASSMGQLTDTQYF.

This chain connects TRBV5-6 to TRBJ1-5, with TRBD1 as a possible D gene (5 bases). The length of the CDR3 is 18 residues. Per the germline V gene, CDR1 is SGHDT and CDR2 is YYEEEE. The V and J ends lost 1 base and 2 bases respectively, with 19 bases between them. The CDR3 region has the DNA TGTGCCAGCAGCTTGCGGGTTGATCGGGGGGTAGGCAATCAGCCCCAGCATTTT. Its protein product is CASSLRVDRGVGNQPQHF.

The chain couples TRBV27 to TRBJ2-2; 14 bases are shared with TRBD2. The CDR3 covers 15 residues. V shed 5 bases, J shed 7 bases, and the junction held 3 bases outside the gene matches. Germline V CDR1 and CDR2: MNHEY, SMNVEV (reference sequence). The CDR3 region is CASSGLAGGHGELFF. The CDR3 bases are TGTGCCAGCAGTGGACTAGCGGGAGGTCACGGGGAGCTGTTTTTT.

J is TRBJ2-2 and V is TRBV5-1; TRBD1 is a possible D gene (6 bases). V was trimmed by 2 bases and J by 4 bases, leaving 18 bases between them. This CDR3 is built from 17 residues. The germline CDR1 and CDR2 sequences are SGHRS and YFSETQ. This CDR3 is CASSLDGQGRSTGELFF. The CDR3 DNA is TGCGCCAGCAGCTTAGATGGGCAGGGGCGATCCACCGGGGAGCTGTTTTTT.

V and J are TRBV19 and TRBJ1-5; TRBD1 agrees at 8 bases. CDR3 length: 14 residues. CDR1 is LNHDA, CDR2 SQIVND, per germline (reference sequence). After removal of 9 bases from V and 4 bases from J, the junction contained 8 bases not matched to a gene. The CDR3: CASCGTGGNQPQHF. CDR3 DNA sequence: TGTGCCAGCTGCGGGACAGGCGGTAATCAGCCCCAGCATTTT.

The V and J genes are TRBV18 and TRBJ1-1; 9 nucleotides line up with TRBD1. This CDR3 comprises 14 residues. The germline gives CDR1 KGHSH, CDR2 LQKENI. Germline trimming cut 6 bases from V and 3 bases from J; bases unmatched to any gene: 5. CDR3 amino acids: CASSSGQGDTEAFF. Here the CDR3 DNA reads TGTGCCAGCTCGTCGGGACAGGGTGACACTGAAGCTTTCTTT.

The V gene is TRBV27, the J gene TRBJ2-7, with TRBD2 matching 7 bases. Germline values: CDR1 MNHEY, CDR2 SMNVEV (reference sequence). After removal of 7 bases from V and 1 base from J, the junction contained 10 bases not matched to a gene. The CDR3 contains 15 residues. The CDR3 DNA follows: TGTGCCAGCAAGAGGGGTCTAGCGGAATCCTACGAGCAGTACTTC. It encodes CASKRGLAESYEQYF.

V usage is TRBV6-2 or TRBV6-3 and J usage is TRBJ1-2; D remains unclear. The CDR3 is made up of 14 amino acids. The V gene lost 2 bases and the J gene lost 4 bases, with 11 bases spanning the gap. The germline V gene has CDR1 MNHEY and CDR2 SVGEGT. The CDR3 reads CASSYTTATYGYTF. In DNA, the CDR3 is TGTGCCAGCAGTTACACAACAGCAACCTATGGCTACACCTTC.

This chain connects TRBV28 to TRBJ1-6; tentative D call: TRBD1 (5 bases). Germline V lookup: CDR1 MDHEN, CDR2 SYDVKM. Trimming left V 4 bases short and J 8 bases short, with 15 bases between. This CDR3 region has 15 residues. CDR3: CASSWPGRGDSPLHF. In nucleotides, the CDR3 is TGTGCCAGCAGTTGGCCGGGACGGGGGGATTCACCCCTCCACTTT.

This sequence joins TRBV30 and TRBJ1-1; 7 bases align to TRBD1. This CDR3 spans 17 amino acids. CDR1 is GTSNPN, CDR2 SVGIG, per germline (reference sequence). The junction had 11 bases not matched to a gene; V was cut back by 0 bases and J by 1 base. CDR3 region: CAWSVGTAQYWNTEAFF. The DNA for the CDR3 is TGTGCCTGGAGTGTAGGGACAGCTCAATACTGGAACACTGAAGCTTTCTTT.

CDR3 region: CASSEGTSGVYEQYV. The CDR3 DNA reads as TGTGCCAGCAGTGAAGGGACTAGCGGGGTCTACGAGCAGTACGTC. The rearrangement uses TRBV6-1 and TRBJ2-7, with 12 bases aligning to TRBD2. Germline CDR1 MNHNS, CDR2 SASEGT. Trimming at V came to 1 base and at J to 3 bases, leaving 1 base not matched to a gene. The CDR3 has 15 amino acids.

The chain has TRBV7-9 and TRBJ1-6; no firm D call. The CDR3 spans 14 residues. CDR1 is SEHNR, CDR2 FQNEAQ, per germline (reference sequence). Trimming left V 3 bases short and J 6 bases short, with 9 bases between. The DNA for the CDR3 is TGTGCCAGCAGCTTCCGGGAGGGTAATTCACCCCTCCACTTT. Its translation: CASSFREGNSPLHF.